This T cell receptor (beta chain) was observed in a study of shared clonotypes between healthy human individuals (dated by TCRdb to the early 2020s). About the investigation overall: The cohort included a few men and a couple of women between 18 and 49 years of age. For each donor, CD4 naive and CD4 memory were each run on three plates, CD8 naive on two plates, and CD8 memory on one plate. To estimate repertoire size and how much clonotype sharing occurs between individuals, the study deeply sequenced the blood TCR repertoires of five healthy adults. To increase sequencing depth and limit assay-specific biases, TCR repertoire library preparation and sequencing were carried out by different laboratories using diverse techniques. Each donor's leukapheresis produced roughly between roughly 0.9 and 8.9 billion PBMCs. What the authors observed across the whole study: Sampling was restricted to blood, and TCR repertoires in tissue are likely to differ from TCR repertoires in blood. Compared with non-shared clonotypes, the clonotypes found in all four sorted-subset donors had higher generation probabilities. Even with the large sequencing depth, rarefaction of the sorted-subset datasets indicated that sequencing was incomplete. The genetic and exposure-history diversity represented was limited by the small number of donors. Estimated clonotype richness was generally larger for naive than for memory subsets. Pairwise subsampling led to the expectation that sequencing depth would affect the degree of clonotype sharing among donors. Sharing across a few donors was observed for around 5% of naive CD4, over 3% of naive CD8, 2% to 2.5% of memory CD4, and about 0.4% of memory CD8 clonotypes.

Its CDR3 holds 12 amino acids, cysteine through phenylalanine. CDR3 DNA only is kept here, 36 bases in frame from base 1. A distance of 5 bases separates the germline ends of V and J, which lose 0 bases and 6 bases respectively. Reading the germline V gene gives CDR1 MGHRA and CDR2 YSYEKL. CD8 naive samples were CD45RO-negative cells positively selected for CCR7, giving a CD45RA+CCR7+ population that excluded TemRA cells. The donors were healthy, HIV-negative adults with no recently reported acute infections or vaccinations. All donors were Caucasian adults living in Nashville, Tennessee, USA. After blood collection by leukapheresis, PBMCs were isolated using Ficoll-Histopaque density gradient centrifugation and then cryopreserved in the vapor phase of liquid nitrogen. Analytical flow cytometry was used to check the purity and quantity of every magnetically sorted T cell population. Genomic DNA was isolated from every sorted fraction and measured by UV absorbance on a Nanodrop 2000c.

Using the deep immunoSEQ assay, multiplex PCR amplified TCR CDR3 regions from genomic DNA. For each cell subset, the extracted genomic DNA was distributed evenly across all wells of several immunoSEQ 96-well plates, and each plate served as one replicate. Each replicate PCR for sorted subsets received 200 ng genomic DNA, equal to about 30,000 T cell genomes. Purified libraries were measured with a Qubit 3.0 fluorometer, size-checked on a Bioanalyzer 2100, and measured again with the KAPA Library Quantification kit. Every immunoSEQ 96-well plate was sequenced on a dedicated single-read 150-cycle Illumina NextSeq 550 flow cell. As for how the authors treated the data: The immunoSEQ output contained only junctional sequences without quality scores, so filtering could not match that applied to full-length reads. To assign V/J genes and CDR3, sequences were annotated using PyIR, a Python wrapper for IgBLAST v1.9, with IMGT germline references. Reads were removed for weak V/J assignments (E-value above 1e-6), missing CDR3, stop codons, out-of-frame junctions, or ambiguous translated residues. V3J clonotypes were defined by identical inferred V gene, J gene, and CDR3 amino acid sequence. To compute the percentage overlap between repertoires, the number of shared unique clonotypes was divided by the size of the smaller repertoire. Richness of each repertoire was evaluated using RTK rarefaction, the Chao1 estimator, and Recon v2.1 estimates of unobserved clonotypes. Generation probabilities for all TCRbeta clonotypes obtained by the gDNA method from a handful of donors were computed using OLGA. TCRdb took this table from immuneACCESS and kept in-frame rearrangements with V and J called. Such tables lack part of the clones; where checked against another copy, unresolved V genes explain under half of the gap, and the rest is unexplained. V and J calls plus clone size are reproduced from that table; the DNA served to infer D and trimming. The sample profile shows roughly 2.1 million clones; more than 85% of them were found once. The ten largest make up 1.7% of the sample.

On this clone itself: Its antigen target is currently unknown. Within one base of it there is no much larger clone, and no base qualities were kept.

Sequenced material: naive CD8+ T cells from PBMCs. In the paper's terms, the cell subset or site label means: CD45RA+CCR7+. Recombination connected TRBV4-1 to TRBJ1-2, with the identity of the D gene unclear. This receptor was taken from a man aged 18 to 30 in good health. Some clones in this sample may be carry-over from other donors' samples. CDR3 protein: CASSQDGDGYTF. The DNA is TGCGCCAGCAGCCAAGATGGGGATGGCTACACCTTC.